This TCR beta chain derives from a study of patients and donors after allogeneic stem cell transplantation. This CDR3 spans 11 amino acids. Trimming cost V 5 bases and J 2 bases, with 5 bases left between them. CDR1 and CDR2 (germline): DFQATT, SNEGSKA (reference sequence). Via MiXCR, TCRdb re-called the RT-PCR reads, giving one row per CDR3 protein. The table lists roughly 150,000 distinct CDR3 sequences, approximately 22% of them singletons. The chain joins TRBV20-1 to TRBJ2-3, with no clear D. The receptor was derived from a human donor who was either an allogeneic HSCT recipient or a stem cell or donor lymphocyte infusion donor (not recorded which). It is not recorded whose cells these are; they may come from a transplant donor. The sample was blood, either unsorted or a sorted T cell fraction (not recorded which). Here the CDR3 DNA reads TGCAGTGCTGGGAACACAGATACGCAGTATTTT. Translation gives CSAGNTDTQYF.